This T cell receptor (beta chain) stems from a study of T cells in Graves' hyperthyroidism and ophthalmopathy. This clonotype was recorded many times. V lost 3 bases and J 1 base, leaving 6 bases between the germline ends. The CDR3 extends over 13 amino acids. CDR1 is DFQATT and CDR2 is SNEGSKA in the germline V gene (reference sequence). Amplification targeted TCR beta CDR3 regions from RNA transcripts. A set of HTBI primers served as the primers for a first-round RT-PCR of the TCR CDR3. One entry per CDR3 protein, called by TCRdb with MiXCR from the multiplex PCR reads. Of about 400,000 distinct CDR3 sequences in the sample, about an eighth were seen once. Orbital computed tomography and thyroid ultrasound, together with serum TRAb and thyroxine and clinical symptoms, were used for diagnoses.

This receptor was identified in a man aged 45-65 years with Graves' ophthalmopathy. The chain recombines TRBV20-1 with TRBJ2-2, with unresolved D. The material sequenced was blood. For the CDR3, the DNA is TGCAGTGCTAGTGTACAGAACACCGGGGAGCTGTTTTTT. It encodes CSASVQNTGELFF.